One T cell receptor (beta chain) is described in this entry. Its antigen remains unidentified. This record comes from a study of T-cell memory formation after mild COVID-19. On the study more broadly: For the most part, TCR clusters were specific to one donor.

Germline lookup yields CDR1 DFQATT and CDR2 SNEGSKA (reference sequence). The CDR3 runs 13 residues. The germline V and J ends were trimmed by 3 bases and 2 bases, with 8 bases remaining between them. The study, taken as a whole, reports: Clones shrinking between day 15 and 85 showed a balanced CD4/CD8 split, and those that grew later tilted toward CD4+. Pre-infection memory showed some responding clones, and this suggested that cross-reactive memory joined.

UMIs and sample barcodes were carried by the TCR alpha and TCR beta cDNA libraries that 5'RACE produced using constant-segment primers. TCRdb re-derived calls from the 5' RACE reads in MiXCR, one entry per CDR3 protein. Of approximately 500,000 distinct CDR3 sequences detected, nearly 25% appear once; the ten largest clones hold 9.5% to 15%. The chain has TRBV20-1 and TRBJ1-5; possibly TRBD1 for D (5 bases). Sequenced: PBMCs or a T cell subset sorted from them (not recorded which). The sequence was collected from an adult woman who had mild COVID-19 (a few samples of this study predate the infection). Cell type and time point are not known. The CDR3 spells CSARGGGNQPQHF. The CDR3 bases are TGCAGTGCTAGGGGGGGAGGCAATCAGCCCCAGCATTTT.